This T cell receptor beta chain was identified during a study of cytomegalovirus exposure and HLA in healthy donors. Study-wide results and caveats: A missense variant in DCLRE1C was later tied to TCR beta V- and J-gene trimming.

Amplification used 60 Vbeta primers and 13 Jbeta primers. Generated by immunoSEQ multiplex PCR, the TCRdb table keeps only in-frame clones and is missing some. The table lists 120,000 to 150,000 clones, about 75% of them singletons. As to this clone: The antigen is unknown.

The CDR3 length is 15 residues. Trimming cost V 0 bases and J 4 bases; bases outside gene matches: 5. CDR1 is MNHEY, CDR2 SVGAGI, per germline. The sample consisted of PBMCs. The receptor's source is a man aged 35-49 years in good health and CMV-seronegative. V is TRBV6-5 and J is TRBJ1-2, with 7 bases matching TRBD1. Here the CDR3 reads CASSYSRQGGYGYTF. The CDR3 region has the DNA TGTGCCAGCAGTTACTCGAGGCAGGGGGGCTATGGCTACACCTTC.